This TCR beta chain was captured in a study of T cells after yellow fever vaccination. Deletions cut 4 bases from V and 0 bases from J, with 17 bases between. The CDR3 totals 17 residues. Germline CDR1 SGHRS, CDR2 YFSETQ. A single record per CDR3 protein comes from TCRdb applying MiXCR to the 5' RACE reads. The sample records 250,000 or so distinct CDR3 sequences, 6.5% to 8.5% being singletons. This clonotype was found many times. This clonotype was obtained from a man under 40 who received the YFV17D yellow fever vaccine. Source: CD4+ T cells sorted from PBMCs, taken 15 days after the yellow fever booster vaccination. The chain combines TRBV5-1 with TRBJ1-3; TRBD1 is a possible D gene (5 bases). The CDR3 loop reads CASSAGGGGISGNTIYF. As DNA, the CDR3 is TGCGCCAGCAGCGCCGGTGGGGGGGGGATCTCTGGAAACACCATATATTTT.